Included here is one TCR beta chain sequence, with context. The data were obtained in a study of blood T cell repertoires in COVID-19. TCRdb's table, derived via immunoSEQ multiplex PCR, lists solely in-frame clones and lacks some. The data contain roughly 290,000 clones, approximately 90% of them seen just once; the ten biggest clones take up around 5.8%. Germline CDR1 and CDR2: MNHEY and SMNVEV (reference sequence). With 6 bases clipped from V and 3 bases from J, the junction kept 8 bases outside the gene matches. The CDR3 spans 15 residues. The receptor was isolated from a woman in her forties who had recovered from COVID-19. The chain combines TRBV27 with TRBJ2-1; TRBD1 aligns across 7 bases. Sequencing was done on a sample of PBMCs or T cells enriched from blood (not recorded which). In nucleotides, the CDR3 is TGTGCCAGCAGGGAATTTGACAGGGACTACAATGAGCAGTTCTTC. Translated, it gives CASREFDRDYNEQFF.